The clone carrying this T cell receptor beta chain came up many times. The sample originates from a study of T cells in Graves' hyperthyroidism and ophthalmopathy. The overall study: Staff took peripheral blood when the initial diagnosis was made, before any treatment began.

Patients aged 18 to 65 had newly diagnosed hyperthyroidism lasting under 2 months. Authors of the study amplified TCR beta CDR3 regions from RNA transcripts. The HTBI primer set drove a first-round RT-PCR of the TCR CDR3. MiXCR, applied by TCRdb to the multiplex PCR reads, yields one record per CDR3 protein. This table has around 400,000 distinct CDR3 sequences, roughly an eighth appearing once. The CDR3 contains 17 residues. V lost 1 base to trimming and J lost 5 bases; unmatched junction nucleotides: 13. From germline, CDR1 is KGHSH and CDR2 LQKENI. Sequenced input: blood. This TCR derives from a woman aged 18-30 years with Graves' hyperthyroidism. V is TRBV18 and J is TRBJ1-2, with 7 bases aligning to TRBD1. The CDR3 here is CASSPLMPAGQTYGYTF. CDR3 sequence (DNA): TGTGCCAGCTCACCACTGATGCCGGCGGGACAGACGTATGGCTACACCTTC.